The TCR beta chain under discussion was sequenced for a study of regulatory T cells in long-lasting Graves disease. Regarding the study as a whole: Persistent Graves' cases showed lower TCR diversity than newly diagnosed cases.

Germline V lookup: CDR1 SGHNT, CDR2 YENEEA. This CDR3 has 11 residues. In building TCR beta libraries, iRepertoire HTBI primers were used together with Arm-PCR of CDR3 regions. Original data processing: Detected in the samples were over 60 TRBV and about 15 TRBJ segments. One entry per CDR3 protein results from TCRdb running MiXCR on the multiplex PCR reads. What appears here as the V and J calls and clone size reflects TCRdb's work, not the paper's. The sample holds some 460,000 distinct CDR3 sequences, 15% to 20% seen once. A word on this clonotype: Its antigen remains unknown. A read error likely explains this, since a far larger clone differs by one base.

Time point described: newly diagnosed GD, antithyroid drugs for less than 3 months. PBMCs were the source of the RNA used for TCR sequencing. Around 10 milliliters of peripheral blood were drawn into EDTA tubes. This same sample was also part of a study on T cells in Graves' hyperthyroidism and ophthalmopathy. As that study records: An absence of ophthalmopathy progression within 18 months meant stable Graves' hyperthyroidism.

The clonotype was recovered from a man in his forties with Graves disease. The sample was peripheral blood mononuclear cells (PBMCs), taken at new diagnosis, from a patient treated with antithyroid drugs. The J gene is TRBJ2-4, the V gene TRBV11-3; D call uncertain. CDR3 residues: CASSNENEQLF. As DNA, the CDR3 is TGTGCCAGCAGCAACGAGAATGAGCAGCTCTTC.